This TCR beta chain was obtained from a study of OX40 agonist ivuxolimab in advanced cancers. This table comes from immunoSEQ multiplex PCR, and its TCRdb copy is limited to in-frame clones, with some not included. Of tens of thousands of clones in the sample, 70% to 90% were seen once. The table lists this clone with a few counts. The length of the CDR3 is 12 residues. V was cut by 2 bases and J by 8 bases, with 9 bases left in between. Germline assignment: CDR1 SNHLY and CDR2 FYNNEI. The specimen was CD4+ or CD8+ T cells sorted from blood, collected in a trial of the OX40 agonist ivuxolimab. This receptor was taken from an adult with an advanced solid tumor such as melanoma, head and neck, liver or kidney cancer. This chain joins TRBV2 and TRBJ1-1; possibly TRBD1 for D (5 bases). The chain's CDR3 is CASSERGVEAFF. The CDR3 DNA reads TGTGCCAGCAGTGAACGGGGGGTAGAAGCTTTCTTT.